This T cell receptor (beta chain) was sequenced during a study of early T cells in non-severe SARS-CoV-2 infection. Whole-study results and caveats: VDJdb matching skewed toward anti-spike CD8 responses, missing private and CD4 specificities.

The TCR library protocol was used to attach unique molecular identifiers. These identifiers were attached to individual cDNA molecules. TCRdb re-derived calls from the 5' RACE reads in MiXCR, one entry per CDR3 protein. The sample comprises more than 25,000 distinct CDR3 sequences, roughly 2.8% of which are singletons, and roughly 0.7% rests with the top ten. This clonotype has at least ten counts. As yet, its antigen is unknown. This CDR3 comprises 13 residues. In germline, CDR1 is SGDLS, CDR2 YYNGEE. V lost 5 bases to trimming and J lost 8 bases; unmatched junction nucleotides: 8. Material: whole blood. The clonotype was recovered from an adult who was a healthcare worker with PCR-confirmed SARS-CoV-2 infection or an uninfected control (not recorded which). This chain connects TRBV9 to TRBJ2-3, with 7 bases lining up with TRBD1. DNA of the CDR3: TGTGCCAGCAGGATTCTAGCAGGGGGTACGCAGTATTTT. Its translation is CASRILAGGTQYF.